Given below is one T cell receptor beta chain in context. Its antigen is undetermined. The germline V and J ends were trimmed by 3 bases and 6 bases, with 9 bases remaining between them. Germline-derived CDR1 and CDR2 are KGHSH and LQKENI. This CDR3 spans 13 amino acids. Individual cDNA molecules received unique molecular identifiers during library preparation. TCRdb reanalysed the 5' RACE reads using MiXCR and keeps one entry per CDR3 protein. Here the sample spans roughly 120,000 distinct CDR3 sequences, around 14% being singletons. The data belong to a study of early T cells in non-severe SARS-CoV-2 infection. On the study more broadly: The chains were unpaired, and the sequenced material was bulk RNA from unsorted whole blood.

Study-wide results and limits: There was a bias toward anti-spike CD8 responses in VDJdb matching, which missed private and CD4 specificities.

The receptor comes from an adult who was a healthcare worker with PCR-confirmed SARS-CoV-2 infection or an uninfected control (not recorded which). J is TRBJ2-1 and V is TRBV18, with D unclear. Sequences were obtained from whole blood. The CDR3 reads CASSPSPGNEQFF. The CDR3 DNA follows: TGTGCCAGCTCACCGAGCCCTGGCAATGAGCAGTTCTTC.